This T cell receptor beta chain is from a study of CD8 T cells in Susac syndrome. The multiple sclerosis controls consisted of treatment-naive patients with relapsing-remitting disease, either stable or active. Negative isolation yielded the CD8+ and CD4+ T cells, while FACS enriched the TEMRA cells. Random-hexamer reverse transcription was applied to roughly 0.5 to 1 ug RNA. Across 54 Vbeta and 13 Jbeta, immunoSEQ multiplex PCR amplified TCR beta CDR3. TCRdb itself ran the immunoSEQ multiplex PCR reads through MiXCR, one entry per CDR3 protein. The table shows 150,000 to 200,000 distinct CDR3 sequences, with 93% occurring only once. This CDR3 has 15 residues. V lost 10 bases, J lost 6 bases, and 11 bases stayed unmatched. Germline lookup yields CDR1 SNHLY and CDR2 FYNNEI.

This receptor was obtained from a human donor with multiple sclerosis. This rearrangement joins TRBV2 to TRBJ2-2, with 10 nucleotides matching TRBD2. Sequencing input: CD4+ T cells from PBMCs. This chain's CDR3 is CAINPPSGGSGELFF. The DNA of the CDR3 is TGTGCCATCAACCCCCCTAGCGGGGGTTCCGGGGAGCTGTTTTTT.